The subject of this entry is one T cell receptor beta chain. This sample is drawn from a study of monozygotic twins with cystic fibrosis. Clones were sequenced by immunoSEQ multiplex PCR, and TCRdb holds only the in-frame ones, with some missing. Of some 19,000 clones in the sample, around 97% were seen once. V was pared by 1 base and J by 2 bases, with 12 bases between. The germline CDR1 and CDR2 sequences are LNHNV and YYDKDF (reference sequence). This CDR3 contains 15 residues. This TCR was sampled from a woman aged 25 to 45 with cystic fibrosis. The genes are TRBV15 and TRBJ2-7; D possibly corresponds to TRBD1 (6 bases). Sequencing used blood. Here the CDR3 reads CATSRAETGTYEQYF. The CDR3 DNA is TGTGCCACCAGCAGAGCGGAGACAGGAACCTACGAGCAGTACTTC. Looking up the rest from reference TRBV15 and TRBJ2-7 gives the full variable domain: DAMVIQNPRYQVTQFGKPVTLSCSQTLNHNVMYWYQQKSSQAPKLLFHYYDKDFNNEADTPDNFQSRRPNTSFCFLDIRSPGLGDTAMYLCATSRAETGTYEQYFGPGTRLTVT.